These 8 T cell receptor beta chains came from one sample sequenced in a study of T cell responses to AZD1222 COVID-19 vaccine. Clones were sequenced by immunoSEQ multiplex PCR, and TCRdb holds only the in-frame ones, with some missing. The sample yields under 110,000 clones, around 84% seen once. Source: peripheral blood, taken on day 0 of AZD1222 vaccination. The receptors originated from an adult in good health.

The chain links TRBV7-2 to TRBJ1-6; D might be TRBD1 (5 bases). The germline V and J ends were trimmed by 3 bases and 9 bases, with 12 bases remaining between them. The CDR3 has 14 amino acids. CDR1 and CDR2 from the germline V gene are SGHTA and FQGNSA. The CDR3 loop reads CASSFSGFGSPLHF. CDR3 bases: TGTGCCAGCAGCTTCTCAGGGTTCGGTTCACCCCTCCACTTT.

The chain carries TRBV7-9 and TRBJ2-1; weak D call: TRBD2 (6 bases). CDR1 is SEHNR and CDR2 is FQNEAQ in the germline V gene (reference sequence). V gave up 3 bases and J gave up 15 bases, with 15 bases separating them. The CDR3 covers 12 residues. CDR3 region: CASSFDAGKGFF. CDR3 DNA: TGTGCCAGCAGCTTTGACGCGGGGAAGGGGTTCTTC.

The V call is TRBV28, the J call TRBJ1-2, with TRBD1 matching 11 bases. Germline V CDR1 and CDR2: MDHEN, SYDVKM. CDR3 length: 16 amino acids. Trimming removed 5 bases from V and 5 bases from J; junction bases left unmatched: 10. CDR3 protein: CASSRTGGFSGYGYTF. The CDR3 nucleotides are TGTGCCAGCAGTCGGACAGGGGGCTTTTCGGGGTATGGCTACACCTTC.

The chain links TRBV30 to TRBJ2-1, with 7 bases aligning to TRBD1. J lost 7 bases, V lost 3 bases, and 9 bases had no gene match. Germline V gene data show CDR1 as GTSNPN and CDR2 as SVGIG (reference sequence). This CDR3 has 14 residues. The CDR3 is CAWSPGQIVNEQFF. As DNA, the CDR3 is TGTGCCTGGAGCCCGGGACAGATCGTGAATGAGCAGTTCTTC. The variable domain in full, completed from reference TRBV30 and TRBJ2-1, reads SQTIHQWPATLVQPVGSPLSLECTVEGTSNPNLYWYRQAAGRGLQLLFYSVGIGQISSEVPQNLSASRPQDRQFILSSKKLLLSDSGFYLCAWSPGQIVNEQFFGPGTRLTVL.

CDR3 amino acids: CASSIPDSHIFNQPQHF. In DNA form, the CDR3 reads TGTGCCAGTAGTATCCCCGACAGCCACATCTTCAATCAGCCCCAGCATTTT. V is TRBV19 and J is TRBJ1-5; the D gene is possibly TRBD1 (5 bases). Trimming shortened V by 3 bases and J by 3 bases, and 18 bases separated the two germline ends. Germline V gene lookup returns CDR1 LNHDA and CDR2 SQIVND (reference sequence). The length of the CDR3 is 17 residues.

V is TRBV29-1 and J is TRBJ1-1, with 7 bases matching TRBD1. The CDR3 length is 13 residues. CDR1 and CDR2 (germline): SQVTM, ANQGSEA. Germline trimming cut 8 bases from V and 5 bases from J; bases unmatched to any gene: 11. CDR3 protein: CSSYRGRGTEAFF. As DNA, the CDR3 is TGCAGCTCCTACAGGGGAAGAGGGACTGAAGCTTTCTTT.

The chain carries TRBV2 and TRBJ1-6; 7 bases agree with TRBD1. This CDR3 has 14 amino acids. The junction had 6 bases not matched to a gene; V was cut back by 6 bases and J by 7 bases. The germline gives CDR1 SNHLY, CDR2 FYNNEI. The CDR3 region is CASSLGTENSPLHF. CDR3 in DNA: TGTGCCAGCAGCCTCGGGACAGAAAATTCACCCCTCCACTTT.

The table lists this clone with a count of one. The chain recombines TRBV7-3 with TRBJ2-3, with D possibly called TRBD1 or TRBD2 (5 bases each). The CDR3 runs 16 residues. Germline CDR1 is SGHTA and CDR2 is FQGTGA. The V gene lost 1 base and the J gene lost 4 bases, with 15 bases spanning the gap. The CDR3 region is CASSLNPGTGSDTQYF. Written as DNA, the CDR3 is TGTGCCAGCAGCTTAAATCCCGGGACCGGATCAGATACGCAGTATTTT.